The clone carrying this TCR beta chain showed up many times. The antigen is not known. RNA transcripts provided the source from which TCR beta CDR3 regions were amplified. The HTBI primer set served for first-round RT-PCR of the TCR CDR3. TCRdb redid the calling of the multiplex PCR reads with MiXCR, one entry per CDR3 protein. The sample carries about 400,000 distinct CDR3 sequences, about 15% recorded once. This entry is derived from a study of T cells in Graves' hyperthyroidism and ophthalmopathy. General study points: The majority of expanded thyroid clonotypes above 0.001 also appeared in blood.

This CDR3 has 16 amino acids. Germline assignment: CDR1 MNHNS and CDR2 SASEGT. The trim removed 5 bases at V and 4 bases at J, leaving 6 bases unmatched. Sample: blood. V usage is TRBV6-1 and J usage is TRBJ2-3; 13 nucleotides match TRBD2. The receptor comes from a woman younger than 45 with Graves' hyperthyroidism. Written as DNA, the CDR3 is TGTGCCAGCAGTCGACCGGGACTAGCGGGACCAGATACGCAGTATTTT. This encodes CASSRPGLAGPDTQYF.